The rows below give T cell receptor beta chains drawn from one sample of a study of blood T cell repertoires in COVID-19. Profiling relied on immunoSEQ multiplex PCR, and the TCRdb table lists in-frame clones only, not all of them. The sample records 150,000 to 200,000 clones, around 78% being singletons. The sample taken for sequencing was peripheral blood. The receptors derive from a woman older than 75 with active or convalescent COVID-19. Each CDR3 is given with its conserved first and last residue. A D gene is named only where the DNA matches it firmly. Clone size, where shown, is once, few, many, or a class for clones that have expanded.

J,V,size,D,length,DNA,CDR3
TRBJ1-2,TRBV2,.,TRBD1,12,TGTGCCAGCGCGGGACAGGGGTATGGCTACACCTTC,CASAGQGYGYTF
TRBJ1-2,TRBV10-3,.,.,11,TGTGCCATCAGTGAAGGCGGGGGCTACACCTTC,CAISEGGGYTF
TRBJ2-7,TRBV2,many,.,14,TGTGCCAGCAGTGCCCGTTACAGGGAGCGCGAGCAGTACTTC,CASSARYREREQYF
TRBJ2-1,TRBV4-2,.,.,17,TGTGCCAGCAGCCAAGAGGGGGGATCGAGCTCCTACAATGAGCAGTTCTTC,CASSQEGGSSSYNEQFF
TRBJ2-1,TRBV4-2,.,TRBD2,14,TGTGCCAGCAGCCAAGAGGCGGGGCGGGGGAGGCAGTTCTTC,CASSQEAGRGRQFF
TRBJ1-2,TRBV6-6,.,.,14,TGTGCCAGCAGCCAAATCGACAGGCTTTATGGCTACACCTTC,CASSQIDRLYGYTF
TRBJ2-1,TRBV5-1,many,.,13,TGCGCCAGCAGCTTGGGATCGGGGAATGAGCAGTTCTTC,CASSLGSGNEQFF
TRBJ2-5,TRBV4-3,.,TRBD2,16,TGCGCCAGCAGCCAAGACGCGGGGGGGCCCGGGGAGACCCAGTACTTC,CASSQDAGGPGETQYF
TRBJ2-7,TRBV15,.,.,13,TGTGCCACCAGCAGAGTAGTTTATCGCGAGCAGTACTTC,CATSRVVYREQYF
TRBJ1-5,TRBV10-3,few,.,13,TGTGCCATCAGGGAACAGAGCGGTCAGCCCCAGCATTTT,CAIREQSGQPQHF
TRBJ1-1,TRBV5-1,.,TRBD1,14,TGCGCCAGCAGCCCTGGGACAGGGGAGACTGAAGCTTTCTTT,CASSPGTGETEAFF
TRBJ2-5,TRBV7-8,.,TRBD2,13,TGTGCCAGCAGCCCCGGGGGGGAAGAGACCCAGTACTTC,CASSPGGEETQYF
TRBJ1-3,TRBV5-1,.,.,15,TGCGCCAGCAGCAGTTTGGAAGGATCAGGTGACACCATATATTTT,CASSSLEGSGDTIYF
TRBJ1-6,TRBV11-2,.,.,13,TGTGCCAGCAGCTTAGCCTCTTCTTCACCCCTCCACTTT,CASSLASSSPLHF
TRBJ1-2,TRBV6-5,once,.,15,TGTGCCAGCAGTTATTCTGCAGGGAGGTTTGATGGCTACACCTTC,CASSYSAGRFDGYTF
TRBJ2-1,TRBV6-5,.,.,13,TGTGCCAGCAGCGACGGGGGTTCAAATGAGCAGTTCTTC,CASSDGGSNEQFF